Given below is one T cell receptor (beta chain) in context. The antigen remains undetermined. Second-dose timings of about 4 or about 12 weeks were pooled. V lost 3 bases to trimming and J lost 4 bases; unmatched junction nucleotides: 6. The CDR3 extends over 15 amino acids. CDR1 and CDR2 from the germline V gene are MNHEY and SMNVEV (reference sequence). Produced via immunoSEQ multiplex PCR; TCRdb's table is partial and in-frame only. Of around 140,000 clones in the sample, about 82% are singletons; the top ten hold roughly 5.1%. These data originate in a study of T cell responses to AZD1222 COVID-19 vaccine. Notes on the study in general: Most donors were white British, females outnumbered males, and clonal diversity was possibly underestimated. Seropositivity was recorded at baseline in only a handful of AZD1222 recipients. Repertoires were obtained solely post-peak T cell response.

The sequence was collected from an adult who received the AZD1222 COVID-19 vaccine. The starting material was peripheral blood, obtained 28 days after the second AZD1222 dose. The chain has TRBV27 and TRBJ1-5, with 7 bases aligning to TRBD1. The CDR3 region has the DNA TGTGCCAGCAGTTTCTCCGGACAGGCTAATCAGCCCCAGCATTTT. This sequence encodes CASSFSGQANQPQHF.